Below are 22 T cell receptor beta chains sequenced from a single sample in a study of T cells in Graves' hyperthyroidism and ophthalmopathy. Researchers amplified the TCR beta CDR3 regions from RNA transcripts. With the HTBI primer set, the TCR CDR3 went through a first round of RT-PCR. In TCRdb, the multiplex PCR reads were re-called with MiXCR into one record per CDR3 protein. Of around 570,000 distinct CDR3 sequences in the sample, about 20% were seen once. The material sequenced was blood. These receptors all come from a man aged 40-55 years with Graves' ophthalmopathy.

This clonotype was seen only a few times. The chain links TRBV19 to TRBJ1-6; D is perhaps TRBD1 (6 bases). This CDR3 contains 14 residues. The V gene's germline CDR1 is LNHDA and CDR2 SQIVND (reference sequence). The ends were cut back, 6 bases at V and 10 bases at J, with 16 bases in the middle. For the CDR3, the DNA is TGTGCCAGTAGCTCACAGGGATTCTTCTCACCCCTCCACTTT. It codes for CASSSQGFFSPLHF.

The J gene is TRBJ1-5, the V gene TRBV6-2 or TRBV6-3, with a possible D match to TRBD1 (6 bases). The CDR3 extends over 15 amino acids. Germline CDR1 reads MNHEY; CDR2 reads SVGEGT. V dropped 6 bases and J dropped 1 base, with 13 bases sitting between them. In nucleotides, the CDR3 is TGTGCCAGCAGAAACTTAGACAGGAGCAATCAGCCCCAGCATTTT. Translation gives CASRNLDRSNQPQHF.

The chain links TRBV5-1 to TRBJ2-5, with 9 bases identical to TRBD2. The CDR3 totals 19 residues. Per the germline V gene, CDR1 is SGHRS and CDR2 is YFSETQ. The ends lost 0 bases at V and 0 bases at J; junction bases unmatched: 12. CDR3 in DNA: TGCGCCAGCAGCTTGGCCGAGACTAGCGGTAATAAGTACCAAGAGACCCAGTACTTC. Residues: CASSLAETSGNKYQETQYF.

This clonotype was observed a few times. V is TRBV6-2 or TRBV6-3 and J is TRBJ1-6; no reliable D call. CDR1 and CDR2 from the germline V gene are MNHEY and SVGEGT. CDR3 length: 17 amino acids. V lost 6 bases and J lost 0, with 15 bases in between. The CDR3 loop reads CASSPEGFSSYNSPLHF. CDR3 coding DNA: TGTGCCAGCAGCCCCGAAGGCTTCAGCTCCTATAATTCACCCCTCCACTTT.

This clonotype has only a few counts. The chain combines TRBV6-1 with TRBJ2-7, with D tentatively TRBD1 or TRBD2 (5 bases each). The germline CDR1 and CDR2 sequences are MNHNS and SASEGT. CDR3 length: 17 residues. Deletions cut 1 base from V and 0 bases from J, with 16 bases between. CDR3: CASSEGVSRDRSYEQYF. CDR3 sequence (DNA): TGTGCCAGCAGTGAAGGGGTGTCCCGGGACCGCTCCTACGAGCAGTACTTC.

CDR3 nucleotide sequence: TGTGCCAGCAGCTCCCACGGGGCCCGCACAGATACGCAGTATTTT. Its protein is CASSSHGARTDTQYF. The rearrangement joins TRBV2 to TRBJ2-3; the D call may be TRBD1 or TRBD2 (5 bases each). CDR3 size: 15 residues. Germline CDR1 SNHLY, CDR2 FYNNEI. V was clipped by 6 bases and J by 1 base, with 14 bases between them.

This chain connects TRBV18 to TRBJ1-4, with TRBD1 as a possible D gene (5 bases). Between the trimmed V and J ends, which lost 3 bases and 11 bases, there was a span of 16 bases. The length of the CDR3 is 14 residues. The germline V gene encodes CDR1 KGHSH and CDR2 LQKENI. CDR3 loop: CASSPRTPGGKLFF. CDR3 bases: TGTGCCAGCTCACCGAGGACACCGGGGGGGAAACTGTTTTTT.

This clonotype was counted many times. The chain carries TRBV28 and TRBJ2-7; D is unclear. The CDR3 sequence is 17 residues long. The V gene lost 1 base and the J gene lost 0 bases, with 16 bases spanning the gap. The germline V gene has CDR1 MDHEN and CDR2 SYDVKM. DNA for the CDR3: TGTGCCAGCAGTTTATTTGGCCGAAACCCTAGCTCCTACGAGCAGTACTTC. This codes for CASSLFGRNPSSYEQYF.

Points on this clonotype: Given a much more abundant clone one base away, this may be a read error. The chain combines TRBV2 with TRBJ1-2, with TRBD1 as a possible D gene (5 bases). Trimming took off 5 bases at V and 3 bases at J, with 16 bases between the two ends. CDR3 length equals 15 residues. From germline, CDR1 is SNHLY and CDR2 FYNNEI. The CDR3 DNA follows: TGTGCCAGCAGTTCCGTTCGGCCAGGGTACTATGGCTACACCTTC. Protein: CASSSVRPGYYGYTF. Based on the CDR3 plus reference TRBV2 and TRBJ1-2, the full variable domain is EPEVTQTPSHQVTQMGQEVILRCVPISNHLYFYWYRQILGQKVEFLVSFYNNEISEKSEIFDDQFSVERPDGSNFTLKIRSTKLEDSAMYFCASSSVRPGYYGYTFGSGTRLTVV.

This clonotype was counted ten times or more. The rearrangement links TRBV20-1 to TRBJ2-3; D is unresolved. The V gene lost 6 bases and the J gene lost 0 bases, with 13 bases spanning the gap. The V gene's germline CDR1 is DFQATT and CDR2 SNEGSKA (reference sequence). The CDR3 has 14 amino acids. CDR3 sequence (DNA): TGCAGTGCCCGAGCCGACACTAGCACAGATACGCAGTATTTT. Translating gives CSARADTSTDTQYF.

A few counts support this clonotype. V is TRBV7-2 and J is TRBJ1-1; TRBD1 agrees at 8 bases. The CDR3 totals 15 residues. V gave up 3 bases and J gave up 1 base; unmatched junction bases: 4. Germline-derived CDR1 and CDR2 are SGHTA and FQGNSA. The CDR3 spells CASSFGTGGNTEAFF. The CDR3 bases are TGTGCCAGCAGCTTCGGGACAGGTGGGAACACTGAAGCTTTCTTT.

Comments on this clonotype: The junction departs from germline at one end; a sequencing error may be responsible. DNA of the CDR3: TGTGCCAGCTCACACAGCTCTAGAAACACCATATATTTT. Translating gives CASSHSSRNTIYF. This chain connects TRBV18 to TRBJ1-3, with D unresolved. The CDR3 runs to 13 residues. Germline V CDR1 and CDR2: KGHSH, LQKENI.

This clonotype showed up just a few times. The genes are TRBV9 and TRBJ2-3; tentative D call: TRBD1 (6 bases). Per germline, CDR1 SGDLS and CDR2 YYNGEE. V gave up 4 bases and J gave up 6 bases, with 15 bases separating them. The CDR3 length is 14 residues. The CDR3 spells CASSFGGLVDTQYF. The DNA of the CDR3 is TGTGCCAGCAGCTTTGGGGGCCTCGTGGATACGCAGTATTTT. Filled out from reference TRBV9 and TRBJ2-3, the complete variable domain reads DSGVTQTPKHLITATGQRVTLRCSPRSGDLSVYWYQQSLDQGLQFLIQYYNGEERAKGNILERFSAQQFPDLHSELNLSSLELGDSALYFCASSFGGLVDTQYFGPGTRLTVL.

This clonotype was counted many times. CDR3 DNA sequence: TGCAGTGCTATTACGCCTGGCGAAAACTACGAGCAGTACTTC. Protein sequence: CSAITPGENYEQYF. The genes are TRBV20-1 and TRBJ2-7, with D hard to call. The V gene lost 4 bases and the J gene lost 3 bases, with 16 bases spanning the gap. The CDR3 contains 14 residues. Germline assignment: CDR1 DFQATT and CDR2 SNEGSKA (reference sequence).

The J gene is TRBJ2-5, the V gene TRBV5-1; 8 nucleotides agree with TRBD2. Germline assignment: CDR1 SGHRS and CDR2 YFSETQ. The junction had 9 bases not matched to a gene; V was cut back by 4 bases and J by 1 base. The CDR3 has 16 amino acids. CDR3 region: CASSHGRLAGQETQYF. CDR3 coding DNA: TGCGCCAGCAGCCACGGTAGGCTAGCGGGCCAAGAGACCCAGTACTTC.

This clonotype has at least ten counts. J is TRBJ2-7 and V is TRBV12-5; tentatively, D is TRBD2 (5 bases). The length of the CDR3 is 12 residues. Germline CDR1 reads LGHNT; CDR2 reads FRNRAP. The CDR3 DNA sequence: TGTGCCAGCGGACTGGATCATTACGAGCAGTACTTC. This sequence encodes CASGLDHYEQYF. The full variable domain, its missing parts supplied by reference TRBV12-5 and TRBJ2-7, is DARVTQTPRHKVTEMGQEVTMRCQPILGHNTVFWYRQTMMQGLELLAYFRNRAPLDDSGMPKDRFSAEMPDATLATLKIQPSEPRDSAVYFCASGLDHYEQYFGPGTRLTVT.

This clonotype was recorded at least ten times. The chain joins TRBV7-9 to TRBJ1-2; 7 nucleotides agree with TRBD1. Germline lookup yields CDR1 SEHNR and CDR2 FQNEAQ (reference sequence). V gave up 3 bases and J gave up 7 bases; unmatched junction bases: 11. The CDR3 contains 15 residues. CDR3 amino acids: CASSFGQAGHAGYTF. CDR3 nucleotides: TGTGCCAGCAGCTTCGGACAGGCCGGTCACGCTGGCTACACCTTC.

The sample holds a few counts of this clonotype. This rearrangement joins TRBV24-1 to TRBJ2-3; 10 positions agree with TRBD2. This CDR3 spans 17 amino acids. From germline, CDR1 is KGHDR and CDR2 SFDVKD. The V gene end was trimmed by 3 bases and the J gene end by 3 bases; junction bases not matched to a gene: 8. CDR3 DNA: TGTGCCACCAGTGATCCCCTAGCGGGAGTTGATACAGATACGCAGTATTTT. Translation: CATSDPLAGVDTDTQYF.

The chain combines TRBV12-3 or TRBV12-4 with TRBJ2-3, with TRBD1 as a possible D gene (7 bases). There are 12 residues in the CDR3. The germline V and J ends were trimmed by 6 bases and 11 bases, with 15 bases remaining between them. CDR3: CASRNNRGGQYF. For the CDR3, the DNA is TGTGCCAGCAGAAATAACAGGGGAGGGCAGTATTTT.

This clonotype occurred many times. The rearrangement uses TRBV20-1 and TRBJ2-1; 9 bases align to TRBD2. The junction had 8 bases not matched to a gene; V was cut back by 0 bases and J by 5 bases. The CDR3 consists of 16 residues. Germline assignment: CDR1 DFQATT and CDR2 SNEGSKA (reference sequence). CDR3 residues: CSARDLAGTKNNEQFF. The CDR3 DNA follows: TGCAGTGCTAGAGATCTAGCGGGGACGAAGAACAATGAGCAGTTCTTC.

The sample holds a few counts of this clonotype. The rearrangement joins TRBV12-3 or TRBV12-4 to TRBJ1-2, with unresolved D. The CDR3 spans 11 residues. V dropped 3 bases and J dropped 5 bases, with 4 bases sitting between them. The CDR3 DNA sequence: TGTGCCAGCAGTTTCGCGTATGGCTACACCTTC. Its translation is CASSFAYGYTF.

The V and J genes are TRBV18 and TRBJ2-4; no clear D gene. The CDR3 is 17 residues long. The V end was cut by 2 bases, the J end by 0 bases, with 14 bases between. CDR1 and CDR2 (germline): KGHSH, LQKENI. In nucleotides, the CDR3 is TGTGCCAGCTCACCAGCTCCCCATCCGGGAGCCAAAAACATTCAGTACTTC. It specifies CASSPAPHPGAKNIQYF.